Following are 3 T cell receptor beta chains from one sample sequenced in a study of cytomegalovirus exposure and HLA in healthy donors (dated by TCRdb to the late 2010s). Receptor amplification or capture employed the immunoSEQ multiplex PCR assay. For the multiplex PCR, a mixture combining 60 forward primers for TCR Vbeta segments and 13 reverse primers for TCR Jbeta segments was used. As stored in TCRdb, this immuneACCESS dataset retains in-frame rearrangements with V and J assigned. A fraction of the clones does not appear; measured against another copy, unresolved V genes explain less than half of the discrepancy, and the remainder lacks a known reason. This sample lists around 220,000 clones; roughly 84% were detected once. The biggest ten clones account for just over 1.4% of the sample. The specimen sequenced was PBMCs. The receptors here all came from a girl aged 10-17 years in good health and CMV-seronegative.

This chain connects TRBV2 to TRBJ1-1; D remains unclear. The CDR3 has 13 amino acids. V was clipped by 5 bases and J by 3 bases, with 10 bases between them. Germline CDR1 is SNHLY and CDR2 is FYNNEI. The CDR3 bases are TGTGCCAGCAGTCCTATGGTGGACACTGAAGCTTTCTTT. Translation: CASSPMVDTEAFF.

The table lists this clone with a count of one. This chain links TRBV11-2 with TRBJ2-5, with 13 bases matching TRBD2. This CDR3 region has 18 residues. Germline assignment: CDR1 SGHAT and CDR2 FQNNGV. J lost 5 bases, V lost 5 bases, and 14 bases had no gene match. DNA of the CDR3: TGTGCCAGCAGCCGAAAACTAGGACTAGCGGGAGTACAGGAGACCCAGTACTTC. Its translation is CASSRKLGLAGVQETQYF.

This chain connects TRBV27 to TRBJ2-7, with D tentatively TRBD1 (6 bases). Germline assignment: CDR1 MNHEY and CDR2 SMNVEV (reference sequence). Trimming left V 5 bases short and J 2 bases short, with 16 bases between. This CDR3 region has 15 residues. In DNA, the CDR3 is TGTGCCAGCAGTGCGACGGGACAACGACCCTACGAGCAGTACTTC. It encodes CASSATGQRPYEQYF.